This paragraph reports one T cell receptor beta chain. The antigen it binds to is not known. Base qualities are missing; no much larger clone stands one base away. This sample was taken from a study of CD8+ T cells in alopecia areata (dated by TCRdb to the late 2010s). Context from the whole study: The treated patients took part in an open-label pilot trial in which moderate-to-severe alopecia areata was treated with oral tofacitinib at 5 to 10 mg twice daily. Tofacitinib was administered for 6 to 18 months, and 6 months of follow-up off drug were then conducted to assess delayed response and recurrence. The study used high-throughput TCRbeta sequencing to examine T cell clonal expansion in alopecia areata, in both the C3H/HeJ mouse model and human patients. Human TCRbeta sequencing covered scalp tissue and sorted CD4+ and CD8+ peripheral blood T cells from patchy and totalis/universalis alopecia areata patients and healthy controls. Biopsies were taken from tofacitinib-treated patients at baseline and again at 4 and 24 weeks into treatment, and several of those patients also had a later scalp biopsy. Scalp clonality was compared among normal scalp (n=4), patchy alopecia areata scalp (n=8), and alopecia totalis/universalis scalp (n=8). RNA came from the PAXgene miRNA kit for fixed scalp, the miRNeasy kit for PBMCs, and the RNeasy kit for mouse skin. TCRbeta CDR3 regions were amplified by immunoSEQ multiplex PCR with 35 Vbeta forward and 13 Jbeta reverse primers. Study-level results and caveats: Compared with normal scalp, lesional scalp, particularly in alopecia totalis/universalis, had higher clonality and more expanded CD8+ clones, which suggests antigenic drive. Unlike mouse skin, where gammadelta T cells dominate, normal human skin contains resident alphabeta T cells that get sequenced too, which complicates analysis of the scalp TCR repertoire. TCR sequences shared between patients were less clear than in mice, possibly partly because of HLA diversity in the patient population.

The library was generated by the immunoSEQ multiplex PCR assay. RNA was extracted from all samples and reverse transcribed into cDNA as template for TCR sequencing. SuperScript III was used to make first-strand cDNA, primed with a 2:1 mix of oligo-dT and random hexamers. A synthetic immune receptor repertoire was used to assess amplification bias, and residual bias was removed computationally. As for the authors' bioinformatics: Raw reads were preprocessed for error removal, and CDR3 was defined according to IMGT conventions as running from the conserved cysteine to phenylalanine. Clonality was computed by normalizing Shannon entropy by log2 of the number of productive unique TCRs and subtracting the result from 1. Scalp TCRbeta sequences were cross-referenced with sorted blood CD4 and CD8 repertoires so that the CD4 or CD8 identity of scalp clones could be inferred. As stored in TCRdb, this immuneACCESS dataset retains in-frame rearrangements with V and J assigned. A fraction of the clones does not appear; measured against another copy, unresolved V genes explain less than half of the discrepancy, and the remainder lacks a known reason. V, J and clone size reflect that table, while D and trimming were determined from the DNA. This sample comprises roughly 120,000 clones, under 40% of them detected only once. The ten largest clones add up to approximately 3% of the sample.

As encoded in the germline V gene, CDR1 is SGHTA while CDR2 is FQGNSA. V is trimmed back by 5 bases and J by 5 bases, and the junction contains 6 bases that no gene match accounts for. The CDR3 starts with the cysteine, ends with the phenylalanine, and has 15 residues. Just the 45-base CDR3 DNA is kept, in frame starting at base 1. Lesional scalp punch biopsies and peripheral blood were obtained from alopecia areata patients. PBMCs were separated by density centrifugation and stained for CD3, CD4 and CD8, after which CD4+ and CD8+ T cells were sorted on a FACSAria. The V and J segments used are TRBV7-2 and TRBJ2-4; the central 10 bases match TRBD1. Specimen: CD4+ T cells sorted from blood. The origin of this receptor is a human donor with alopecia areata. The CDR3 corresponds to CASSHAGTGENIQYF. DNA sequence: TGTGCCAGCAGCCATGCCGGGACAGGGGAAAACATTCAGTACTTC.